This entry lists 9 T cell receptor beta chains sequenced from one sample in a study of beta chain features in type 1 diabetes. Whole-study results and caveats: Moderate yet significant TCRB CDR3 shortening was seen in Type 1 diabetes patients in all four CD4+ subsets.

Every bit of the isolated RNA underwent reverse transcription, so sequencing read expressed TCRB transcripts. Measured with immunoSEQ multiplex PCR; TCRdb has only the in-frame clones, and not every one. The table lists about 660,000 clones, around 15% of them singletons, with 0.035% to 0.045% in the top ten. Antigen specificity for these receptors is unknown. What was sequenced was naive CD4+ T cells from blood. The receptor set was obtained from a man in his late teens or twenties with type 1 diabetes.

The V call is TRBV11-2, the J call TRBJ2-1; D might be TRBD1 (6 bases). CDR1 is SGHAT and CDR2 is FQNNGV in the germline V gene. This CDR3 is built from 12 residues. V lost 5 bases and J 12 bases, leaving 14 bases between the germline ends. This chain's CDR3 is CASSQNRDGQFF. The CDR3 nucleotides read TGTGCCAGCAGCCAAAACAGGGATGGGCAGTTCTTC.

The chain is built from TRBV9 and TRBJ1-4; a possible D gene is TRBD1 (6 bases). In germline, CDR1 is SGDLS, CDR2 YYNGEE. The CDR3 covers 14 residues. The germline V and J ends were trimmed by 4 bases and 2 bases, with 9 bases remaining between them. The CDR3 DNA follows: TGTGCCAGCAGCCGCCAGGGGACTAATGAAAAACTGTTTTTT. Its translation is CASSRQGTNEKLFF.

This clone came up a few times. V and J are TRBV2 and TRBJ2-6; maybe TRBD1 (6 bases). Trimming cost V 9 bases and J 2 bases, with 14 bases left between them. CDR1 SNHLY and CDR2 FYNNEI come from the germline V gene. The CDR3 consists of 15 residues. This chain's CDR3 is CASSYRVAGANVLTF. The CDR3 DNA is TGTGCCAGTAGTTACAGGGTTGCTGGGGCCAACGTCCTGACTTTC.

The sample holds a few counts of this clone. The genes are TRBV19 and TRBJ1-5, with 7 bases that match TRBD1. Trimming removed 9 bases from V and 4 bases from J; junction bases left unmatched: 3. The CDR3 extends over 12 amino acids. CDR1 and CDR2 (germline): LNHDA, SQIVND (reference sequence). In DNA form, the CDR3 reads TGTGCCAGCGGGACAGCTAATCAGCCCCAGCATTTT. Translated: CASGTANQPQHF.

This clone was observed a handful of times. The chain couples TRBV27 to TRBJ1-2; D is ambiguous. CDR1 is MNHEY, CDR2 SMNVEV, per germline (reference sequence). V dropped 2 bases and J dropped 4 bases, with 8 bases sitting between them. CDR3 length equals 13 residues. In nucleotides, the CDR3 is TGTGCCAGCAGTTTAAGGTCGTCCTATGGCTACACCTTC. The encoded protein is CASSLRSSYGYTF.

The chain links TRBV29-1 to TRBJ2-5, with D hard to call. The DNA end is a closer match to TRBJ2-7, so the J assignment may be wrong. Germline lookup yields CDR1 SQVTM and CDR2 ANQGSEA. The CDR3 sequence is 11 residues long. DNA for the CDR3: TGCAGCGTTGAAAGAGGATACGAGCAGTACTTC. This gives the protein CSVERGYEQYF.

V is TRBV12-5 and J is TRBJ2-5; 9 bases match TRBD2. The CDR3 is 15 residues long. V lost 5 bases, J lost 3 bases, and 7 bases stayed unmatched. CDR1 and CDR2 (germline): LGHNT, FRNRAP. CDR3 region: CASGPGLAQEETQYF. In nucleotides, the CDR3 is TGTGCTAGTGGTCCGGGACTAGCTCAGGAAGAGACCCAGTACTTC.

This clone was detected a few times. The genes are TRBV18 and TRBJ2-5; D is unclear. The CDR3 loop spans 15 amino acids. V lost 6 bases, J lost 5 bases, and 19 bases lay in between. The V gene's germline CDR1 is KGHSH and CDR2 LQKENI. The CDR3 loop is CASSPERGLGETQYF. The CDR3 region has the DNA TGTGCCAGCTCTCCTGAGAGAGGCCTAGGGGAGACCCAGTACTTC.

This clone was counted a few times. The chain carries TRBV5-4 and TRBJ2-1; 11 bases match TRBD2. J lost 7 bases, V lost 3 bases, and 6 bases had no gene match. This CDR3 is 15 amino acids long. The germline V gene has CDR1 SGHNT and CDR2 YYREEE (reference sequence). In nucleotides, the CDR3 is TGTGCCAGCAGCTCCCTAGCGGGAGGAGGGAATGAGCAGTTCTTC. It translates to CASSSLAGGGNEQFF.